Listed below are T cell receptor beta chains from one sample, sequenced in a study of OX40 agonist ivuxolimab in advanced cancers. Clones were read by immunoSEQ multiplex PCR, and TCRdb kept only the in-frame ones, dropping some. The table has over 80,000 clones, about 90% seen once. The sequencing used CD4+ or CD8+ T cells sorted from blood, collected in a trial of the OX40 agonist ivuxolimab. Receptors were obtained from an adult with an advanced solid tumor such as melanoma, head and neck, liver or kidney cancer. CDR3s include the opening cysteine and the closing phenylalanine or tryptophan. Fields, in order: J gene, D gene, V gene, clone size, CDR3 protein, CDR3 DNA. D genes are given only for firm matches. Expanded clones get a size class; other rows say once, few or many, or leave the size out.

TRBJ2-3 | TRBD2 | TRBV19 | . | CASTGLAATDTQYF | TGTGCCAGTACGGGACTAGCGGCAACAGATACGCAGTATTTT
TRBJ2-1 | . | TRBV4-1 | . | CASSQVNTGWVGYNEQFF | TGCGCCAGCAGCCAAGTCAACACAGGGTGGGTCGGCTACAATGAGCAGTTCTTC
TRBJ2-5 | . | TRBV7-2 | . | CASSFGETQYF | TGTGCCAGCAGCTTCGGGGAGACCCAGTACTTC
TRBJ2-5 | . | TRBV7-2 | . | CASSLGVVAVQETQYF | TGTGCCAGCAGCTTAGGCGTGGTGGCAGTCCAAGAGACCCAGTACTTC
TRBJ2-5 | . | TRBV19 | . | CASAGTARATQYF | TGTGCCAGTGCCGGGACTGCAAGAGCTACCCAGTACTTC
TRBJ1-2 | . | TRBV7-6 | . | CASSLGSGQRIGRGYTF | TGTGCCAGCAGTTTGGGGAGTGGACAAAGGATTGGTCGTGGCTACACCTTC
TRBJ2-1 | TRBD2 | TRBV11-3 | . | CASDPAGGRVNEQFF | TGTGCCAGCGACCCCGCGGGAGGTCGGGTCAATGAGCAGTTCTTC
TRBJ1-5 | . | TRBV19 | . | CASSIAVQNQPQHF | TGTGCCAGTAGTATAGCTGTGCAGAATCAGCCCCAGCATTTT
TRBJ1-5 | . | TRBV27 | . | CASSLFPQTSFNQPQHF | TGTGCCAGCAGTTTATTCCCCCAGACAAGCTTTAATCAGCCCCAGCATTTT
TRBJ2-3 | . | TRBV11-1 | . | CASSLAEGGDTQYF | TGTGCCAGCAGCTTAGCGGAGGGGGGAGATACGCAGTATTTT
TRBJ2-1 | TRBD1 | TRBV5-1 | . | CASSLRGHEQFF | TGCGCCAGCAGCTTGAGGGGGCATGAGCAGTTCTTC
TRBJ1-2 | . | TRBV5-1 | . | CASSFIGVNYGYTF | TGCGCCAGCAGCTTTATAGGGGTTAACTATGGCTACACCTTC
TRBJ1-5 | TRBD1 | TRBV6-1 | few | CASRRDRLSQPQHF | TGTGCCAGCAGGCGGGACAGATTGTCTCAGCCCCAGCATTTT
TRBJ1-1 | . | TRBV5-1 | . | CASSLGGNTEAFF | TGCGCCAGCAGCTTGGGGGGCAACACTGAAGCTTTCTTT
TRBJ1-1 | . | TRBV19 | . | CASSSQGGLGFEAFF | TGTGCCAGTAGTTCCCAGGGAGGGTTAGGCTTTGAAGCTTTCTTT
TRBJ2-2 | . | TRBV7-3 | . | CASSLGSGELFF | TGTGCCAGCAGCTTAGGGAGCGGGGAGCTGTTTTTT